This T cell receptor beta chain comes out of a study of T cells in Graves' hyperthyroidism and ophthalmopathy. The study's findings and limits: Stable hyperthyroidism and ophthalmopathy were separated using 13 V-J signatures. Progression to ophthalmopathy was predicted a median of 6.5 months early.

This clonotype was observed many times. Its antigen is as yet unknown. Between the trimmed V and J ends, which lost 2 bases and 10 bases, there was a span of 9 bases. Germline CDR1 reads MNHEY; CDR2 reads SVGEGT. The CDR3 sequence is 12 residues long. Authors of the study amplified TCR beta CDR3 regions from RNA transcripts. The TCR CDR3 first-round RT-PCR relied on the HTBI primer set. TCRdb itself ran the multiplex PCR reads through MiXCR, one entry per CDR3 protein. The table lists a few hundred thousand distinct CDR3 sequences, roughly an eighth of them singletons. Patients were excluded because of uncontrolled infection, other autoimmune disease, pregnancy or lactation. Based on clinical symptoms, serum thyroxine and TRAb, thyroid ultrasound and orbital computed tomography, diagnoses were reached.

Sequenced sample: blood. This sequence was found in a woman in her thirties or forties with Graves' ophthalmopathy. The chain combines TRBV6-2 or TRBV6-3 with TRBJ2-1; D not resolved. In DNA, the CDR3 is TGTGCCAGCAGTTACGGGCCCAAGGAGCAGTTCTTC. Translating it yields CASSYGPKEQFF.